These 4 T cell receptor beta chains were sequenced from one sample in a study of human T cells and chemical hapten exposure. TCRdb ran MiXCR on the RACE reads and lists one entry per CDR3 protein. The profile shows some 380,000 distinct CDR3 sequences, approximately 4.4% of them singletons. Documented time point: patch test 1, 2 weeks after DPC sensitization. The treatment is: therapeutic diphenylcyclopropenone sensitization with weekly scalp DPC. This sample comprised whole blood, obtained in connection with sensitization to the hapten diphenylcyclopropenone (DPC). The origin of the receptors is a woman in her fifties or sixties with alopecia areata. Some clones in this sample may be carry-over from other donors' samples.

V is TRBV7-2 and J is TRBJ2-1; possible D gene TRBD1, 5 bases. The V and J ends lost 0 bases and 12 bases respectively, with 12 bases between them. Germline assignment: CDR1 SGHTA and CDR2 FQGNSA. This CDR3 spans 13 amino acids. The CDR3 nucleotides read TGTGCCAGCAGCTTAGCGCTGAGACAGTTGCAGTTCTTC. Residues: CASSLALRQLQFF.

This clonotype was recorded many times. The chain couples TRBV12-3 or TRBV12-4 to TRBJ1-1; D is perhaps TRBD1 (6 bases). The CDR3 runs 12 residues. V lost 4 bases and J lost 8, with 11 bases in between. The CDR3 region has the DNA TGTGCCAGCAGTTGGCCCGGGACAGAAGCTTTCTTT. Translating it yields CASSWPGTEAFF.

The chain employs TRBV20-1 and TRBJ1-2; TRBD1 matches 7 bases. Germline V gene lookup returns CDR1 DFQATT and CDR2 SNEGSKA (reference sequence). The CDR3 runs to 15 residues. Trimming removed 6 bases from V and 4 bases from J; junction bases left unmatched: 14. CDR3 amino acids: CSASSTGQTFYGYTF. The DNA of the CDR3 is TGCAGTGCCAGTTCGACGGGACAGACTTTCTATGGCTACACCTTC.

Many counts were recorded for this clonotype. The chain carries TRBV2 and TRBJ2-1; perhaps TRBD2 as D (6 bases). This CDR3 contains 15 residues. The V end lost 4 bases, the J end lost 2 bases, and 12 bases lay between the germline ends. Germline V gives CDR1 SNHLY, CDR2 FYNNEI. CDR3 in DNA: TGTGCCAGCAGTGTCCAGGGCGGGGCCTACAATGAGCAGTTCTTC. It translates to CASSVQGGAYNEQFF.